This T cell receptor (beta chain) was profiled in a study of early T cells in non-severe SARS-CoV-2 infection. About the study: Bulk RNA taken from unsorted whole blood was sequenced, leaving chains unpaired.

Attached unique molecular identifiers marked individual cDNA molecules. TCRdb re-analysed the 5' RACE reads in MiXCR, keeping a single row per CDR3 protein. This table holds under 45,000 distinct CDR3 sequences, roughly 5.7% found once. V was cut by 6 bases and J by 3 bases, with 11 bases left in between. This CDR3 is built from 13 residues. Study observations and caveats: VDJdb-based matching was biased toward anti-spike CD8 responses and missed private and CD4 specificities.

This clonotype appeared many times. The antigen is undetermined. This clonotype was obtained from an adult who was a healthcare worker with PCR-confirmed SARS-CoV-2 infection or an uninfected control (not recorded which). The genes are TRBV12-3 or TRBV12-4 and TRBJ1-2; D ambiguous. The material was whole blood, obtained at baseline. CDR3 in DNA: TGTGCCAGCAGCCCCGGCCAATACTATGGCTACACCTTC. Protein sequence: CASSPGQYYGYTF.